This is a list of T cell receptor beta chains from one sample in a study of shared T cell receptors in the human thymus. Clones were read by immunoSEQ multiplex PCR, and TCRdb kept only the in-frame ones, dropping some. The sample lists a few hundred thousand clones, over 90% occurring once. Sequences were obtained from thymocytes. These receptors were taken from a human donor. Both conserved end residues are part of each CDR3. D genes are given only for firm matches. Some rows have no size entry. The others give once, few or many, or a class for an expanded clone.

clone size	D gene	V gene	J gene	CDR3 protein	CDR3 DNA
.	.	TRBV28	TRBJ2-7	CASSIDRPLGYEQYF	TGTGCCAGCAGTATAGACCGACCCCTAGGGTACGAGCAGTACTTC
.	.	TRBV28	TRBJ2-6	CASSGGTSISGANVLTF	TGTGCCAGCAGCGGCGGGACAAGCATCTCTGGGGCCAACGTCCTGACTTTC
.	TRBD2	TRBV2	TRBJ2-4	CASSGGLDNIQYF	TGTGCCAGCAGTGGAGGACTAGACAACATTCAGTACTTC
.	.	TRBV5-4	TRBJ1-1	CASTRGRNTEAFF	TGTGCCAGCACCCGGGGAAGGAACACTGAAGCTTTCTTT
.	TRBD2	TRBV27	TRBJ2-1	CASRGLADDSDEQFF	TGTGCCAGCAGGGGACTAGCGGACGACTCAGATGAGCAGTTCTTC
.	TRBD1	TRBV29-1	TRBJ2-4	CSVGGTGAHGNIQYF	TGCAGCGTTGGGGGAACAGGGGCCCACGGGAACATTCAGTACTTC
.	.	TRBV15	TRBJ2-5	CATSEAGGLGKTQYF	TGTGCCACCAGCGAAGCAGGGGGGCTCGGGAAGACCCAGTACTTC
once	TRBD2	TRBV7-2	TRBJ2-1	CASSFSGRPNEQFF	TGTGCCAGCAGCTTTAGCGGGAGGCCCAATGAGCAGTTCTTC
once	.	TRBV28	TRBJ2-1	CASSFMGADSVEQFF	TGTGCCAGCAGCTTTATGGGGGCTGACTCGGTTGAGCAGTTCTTC
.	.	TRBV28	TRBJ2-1	CASSLPLGLRGEQFF	TGTGCCAGCAGTTTACCCCTGGGGCTCCGGGGTGAGCAGTTCTTC
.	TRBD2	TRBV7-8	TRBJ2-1	CASSFQGSGTSGSNEQFF	TGTGCCAGCAGTTTCCAGGGGTCGGGGACTAGCGGGAGTAATGAGCAGTTCTTC
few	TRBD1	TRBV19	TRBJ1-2	CASSIETGRDYGYTF	TGTGCCAGTAGTATCGAGACAGGGAGAGACTATGGCTACACCTTC
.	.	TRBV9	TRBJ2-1	CASSVLPSRNEQFF	TGTGCCAGCAGCGTACTCCCTTCGCGCAATGAGCAGTTCTTC
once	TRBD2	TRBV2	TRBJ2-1	CASKEVAGQHHNEQFF	TGTGCCAGCAAGGAAGTAGCGGGTCAACATCACAATGAGCAGTTCTTC
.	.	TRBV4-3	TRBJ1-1	CASSQEPAGRSKWFMNTEAFF	TGCGCCAGCAGCCAAGAACCGGCGGGAAGAAGCAAATGGTTCATGAACACTGAAGCTTTCTTT
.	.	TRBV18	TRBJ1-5	CASSRDSRPQHF	TGTGCCAGCTCCCGCGACAGTCGGCCCCAGCATTTT
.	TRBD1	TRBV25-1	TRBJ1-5	CASSDKGQGDQPQHF	TGTGCCAGCAGTGATAAGGGACAGGGAGACCAGCCCCAGCATTTT